The 11 T cell receptor beta chains in this list originate from one sample, sequenced in a study of regulatory T cells in long-lasting Graves disease. Libraries of TCR beta came from iRepertoire HTBI primers plus Arm-PCR of CDR3 regions. One entry per CDR3 protein, called by TCRdb with MiXCR from the multiplex PCR reads. Altogether 450,000 to 650,000 distinct CDR3 sequences are present, around 15% being singletons, with the ten largest covering just under 25%. Time point described: newly diagnosed GD, antithyroid drugs for less than 3 months. PBMC-extracted RNA yielded the TCR library. These same data were also listed under a study on T cells in Graves' hyperthyroidism and ophthalmopathy.

The sample here was peripheral blood mononuclear cells (PBMCs), taken at new diagnosis, from a patient treated with antithyroid drugs. Receptors were obtained from a woman aged 35-60 years with Graves disease.

This clonotype has a count of ten or more. The chain carries TRBV30 and TRBJ1-5; the D is unclear. Between the trimmed V and J ends, which lost 2 bases and 2 bases, there was a span of 7 bases. Germline-derived CDR1 and CDR2 are GTSNPN and SVGIG (reference sequence). The CDR3 runs to 13 residues. The CDR3 DNA reads TGTGCCTGGAGTCCCCGGGGCAATCAGCCCCAGCATTTT. This gives the protein CAWSPRGNQPQHF. Looking up the rest from reference TRBV30 and TRBJ1-5 gives the full variable domain: SQTIHQWPATLVQPVGSPLSLECTVEGTSNPNLYWYRQAAGRGLQLLFYSVGIGQISSEVPQNLSASRPQDRQFILSSKKLLLSDSGFYLCAWSPRGNQPQHFGDGTRLSIL.

The V gene is TRBV2, the J gene TRBJ2-3; D is unclear. V lost 8 bases, J lost 0 bases, and 9 bases lay in between. This CDR3 comprises 13 residues. Germline assignment: CDR1 SNHLY and CDR2 FYNNEI. CDR3 residues: CASVSHSTDTQYF. The DNA of the CDR3 is TGTGCCAGCGTAAGCCACAGCACAGATACGCAGTATTTT.

This clonotype was observed many times. The chain employs TRBV12-5 and TRBJ2-1; TRBD2 agrees at 7 bases. The CDR3 loop spans 16 amino acids. J was trimmed by 6 bases and V by 4 bases; bases with no gene match: 12. Germline CDR1 LGHNT, CDR2 FRNRAP. The CDR3 nucleotides read TGTGCTAGTGGTTCGCGCGGGGAGGGGTTTCGCAATGAGCAGTTCTTC. It codes for CASGSRGEGFRNEQFF.

This rearrangement joins TRBV28 to TRBJ1-1, with 9 bases fitting TRBD1. This CDR3 has 15 residues. Per the germline V gene, CDR1 is MDHEN and CDR2 is SYDVKM. J lost 4 bases, V lost 4 bases, and 7 bases had no gene match. The CDR3 nucleotides read TGTGCCAGCAGTTCGGGGGACAGGGTGGGCACTGAAGCTTTCTTT. Encoded protein: CASSSGDRVGTEAFF.

Many counts were recorded for this clonotype. The chain couples TRBV6-5 to TRBJ1-2; TRBD1 matches 9 bases. J gave up 7 bases and V 3 bases, and 3 bases lay outside the gene matches. The CDR3 has 13 residues. Per germline, CDR1 MNHEY and CDR2 SVGAGI. In DNA, the CDR3 is TGTGCCAGCAGTTATTCGACAGGGGGTGGCTACACCTTC. Its translation: CASSYSTGGGYTF.

At least ten counts were recorded for this clonotype. The chain uses TRBV27 and TRBJ2-3; 12 nucleotides line up with TRBD2. Germline values: CDR1 MNHEY, CDR2 SMNVEV (reference sequence). The CDR3 is 15 amino acids. Trimming at V came to 5 bases and at J to 3 bases, leaving 3 bases not matched to a gene. The CDR3 spells CASSTGLAGTDTQYF. CDR3 nucleotides: TGTGCCAGCAGTACCGGACTAGCGGGGACAGATACGCAGTATTTT.

This clonotype was observed a few times. The chain links TRBV28 to TRBJ2-7; D gene uncertain. The germline V gene encodes CDR1 MDHEN and CDR2 SYDVKM. This CDR3 is 12 amino acids long. V shed 10 bases and J shed 2 bases, with 12 bases lying between them. CDR3 region: CATGLGTYEQYF. CDR3 coding DNA: TGTGCCACGGGCTTAGGGACCTACGAGCAGTACTTC.

This clonotype was recorded at least ten times. The J gene is TRBJ1-3, the V gene TRBV7-6, with TRBD1 as a possible D gene (6 bases). Germline V lookup: CDR1 SGHVS, CDR2 FNYEAQ. This CDR3 spans 16 amino acids. Trimming pared 5 bases from V and 2 bases from J, leaving 16 bases between. CDR3 nucleotide sequence: TGTGCCAGCAGCAGGCGGGACAATGGGCCTGGAAACACCATATATTTT. It is translated as CASSRRDNGPGNTIYF.

This clonotype has more than one count but fewer than ten. The genes are TRBV3-1 and TRBJ2-3; D possibly corresponds to TRBD1 (6 bases). Germline V gene data show CDR1 as LGHDT and CDR2 as YNNKEL (reference sequence). The CDR3 spans 18 residues. V was trimmed by 0 bases and J by 0 bases, leaving 16 bases between them. The chain's CDR3 is CASSQDLLLGASTDTQYF. DNA for the CDR3: TGTGCCAGCAGCCAAGACCTCCTGTTGGGGGCGAGCACAGATACGCAGTATTTT.

This clonotype has only a few counts. The CDR3 loop is CAKSWGRDTDTQYF. Written as DNA, the CDR3 is TGTGCGAAGAGCTGGGGTCGGGACACAGATACGCAGTATTTT. The chain links TRBV30 to TRBJ2-3, with D tentatively TRBD2 (5 bases). The CDR3 runs to 14 residues. Per germline, CDR1 GTSNPN and CDR2 SVGIG (reference sequence).

Concerning this clonotype itself: This may be a read error: a much more frequent sequence differs by one nucleotide. The chain has TRBV27 and TRBJ2-5, with 7 nucleotides matching TRBD2. The CDR3 is 17 amino acids. The germline CDR1 and CDR2 sequences are MNHEY and SMNVEV (reference sequence). The CDR3: CASSLGTGGLILEIQYF. The CDR3 DNA reads TGTGCCAGCAGTTTAGGAACCGGGGGACTAATTTTGGAGATCCAGTACTTC.